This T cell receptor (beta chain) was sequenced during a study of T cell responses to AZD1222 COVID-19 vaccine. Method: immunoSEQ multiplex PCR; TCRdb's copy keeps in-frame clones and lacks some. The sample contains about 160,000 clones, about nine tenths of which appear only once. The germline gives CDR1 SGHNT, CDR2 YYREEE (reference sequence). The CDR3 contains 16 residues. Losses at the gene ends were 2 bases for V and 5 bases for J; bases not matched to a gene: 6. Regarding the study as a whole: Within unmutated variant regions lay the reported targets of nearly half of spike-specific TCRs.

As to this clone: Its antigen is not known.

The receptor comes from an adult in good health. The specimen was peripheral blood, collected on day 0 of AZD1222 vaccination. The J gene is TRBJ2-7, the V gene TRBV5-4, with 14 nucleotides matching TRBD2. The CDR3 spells CASSFRLAGGQHEQYF. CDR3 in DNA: TGTGCCAGCAGCTTCCGACTAGCGGGGGGGCAGCACGAGCAGTACTTC.